The T cell receptor beta chain under discussion was sequenced for a study of T-cell memory formation after mild COVID-19. The study, taken as a whole, reports: Those CD4+ clones that contracted were mainly in CM and EM (CD8+ ones in EMRA).

This clonotype occurred many times. What it binds is not known. Using constant-segment primers, 5'RACE produced TCR alpha and TCR beta cDNA libraries carrying sample barcodes and UMIs. TCRdb analysed the 5' RACE reads with MiXCR anew, one entry per CDR3 protein. The table has 350,000 to 400,000 distinct CDR3 sequences, roughly 14% seen once. The germline V gene encodes CDR1 SNHLY and CDR2 FYNNEI. V shed 5 bases and J 8 bases; nucleotides not matched to a gene: 4. The CDR3 totals 13 residues. The sequencing sample was made of PBMCs or a T cell subset sorted from them (not recorded which). The sequence was obtained from a man aged 18 to 29 who had mild COVID-19 (a few samples of this study predate the infection). Cell type and time point are not known. The J gene is TRBJ2-1, the V gene TRBV2; the match to TRBD1 covers 9 bases. The DNA for the CDR3 is TGTGCCAGCAGTCGGGACAGGGAGGATGAGCAGTTCTTC. The encoded protein is CASSRDREDEQFF. Full variable domain (missing parts from reference TRBV2 and TRBJ2-1): EPEVTQTPSHQVTQMGQEVILRCVPISNHLYFYWYRQILGQKVEFLVSFYNNEISEKSEIFDDQFSVERPDGSNFTLKIRSTKLEDSAMYFCASSRDREDEQFFGPGTRLTVL.